Included here is one T cell receptor beta chain sequence, with context. Its cognate antigen has yet to be identified. The record has no base qualities; no much larger clone is one base away. The library came from PCR. Instrument used: Illumina HiSeq 2500. To reduce PCR and sequencing biases, unique molecular identifiers were built into the TCR beta cDNA libraries. Approximately 500,000 cDNA molecules were obtained per 1 to 10 million input T cells, so each molecule approximated one T cell. Patient libraries were prepared and sequenced with the same protocol used for the earlier healthy control dataset. Within a given batch, samples were prepared together, multiplexed and sequenced on the same HiSeq lane. Per the original workflow: Raw barcoded reads were processed with MIGEC, and single-read molecular identifier groups were discarded before consensus assembly and CDR3 extraction. Clonotype tables were post-analysed with VDJtools, normalizing diversity by down-sampling all datasets to the smallest sample size. Repertoire overlap clustering matched CDR3 amino acid but not nucleotide sequences to correct batch-related cross-sample contamination. TCRdb reanalyzed the raw reads on its own, using fastp at Q25 for trimming and MiXCR for clone calling, and kept in-frame beta chains. Identical CDR3 proteins give one entry, which carries the most common genes and DNA. These V and J calls derive from TCRdb rather than the authors' analysis. For this sample the table gives almost 700,000 distinct CDR3 sequences, of which roughly three fifths were detected only once. The ten largest account for 11% of the sample.

To demonstrate the VDJtools post-analysis software, TCR beta repertoires were profiled from the peripheral blood of about 13 young patients with multiple sclerosis. The multiple sclerosis patients were children and adolescents between roughly 6 and 17 years of age. This specimen comes from a study of post-analysis software for immune sequencing data (dated by TCRdb to the mid-2010s). Some background on the complete study: The recorded disease courses included relapsing-remitting, secondary progressive and progressive-relapsing multiple sclerosis, and some patients had no subtype annotation. The multiple sclerosis patient repertoires were compared with some twelve previously published healthy control repertoires from donors aged roughly 6 to 27 years. A subset of samples was prepared in parallel using single-end sample barcoding, then pooled and co-amplified after Illumina adapter ligation.

General study outcomes and caveats: Compared with controls, multiple sclerosis patients had significantly lower normalized Chao1 diversity, a finding suggesting substantial peripheral T-cell clonal expansion. Direct clustering with F measure showed strong co-clustering of samples prepared in the same batch, prompting a batch-effect correction. The control group was slightly older than the multiple sclerosis patient group. Several TRBV segments, including TRBV5-6, TRBV5-1 and TRBV20-1, were significantly more frequent in patients than controls.

Taken from cysteine to phenylalanine, the CDR3 has 12 residues. Only CDR3 DNA is held: 36 bases, read in frame from base 1. CDR1 is given as SGHNT and CDR2 as YYREEE, both from the germline V gene (reference sequence). V is clipped by 5 bases and J by 5 bases, and the sequence between their germline boundaries is 11 bases long. The chain is assembled from TRBV5-4 and TRBJ2-7, with the D gene uncertain. The sequenced sample consisted of blood. This TCR was recovered from a girl under 10 years old with multiple sclerosis. The CDR3 corresponds to CASSVDRNEQYF. DNA sequence: TGTGCCAGCAGTGTGGACCGGAACGAGCAGTACTTC.